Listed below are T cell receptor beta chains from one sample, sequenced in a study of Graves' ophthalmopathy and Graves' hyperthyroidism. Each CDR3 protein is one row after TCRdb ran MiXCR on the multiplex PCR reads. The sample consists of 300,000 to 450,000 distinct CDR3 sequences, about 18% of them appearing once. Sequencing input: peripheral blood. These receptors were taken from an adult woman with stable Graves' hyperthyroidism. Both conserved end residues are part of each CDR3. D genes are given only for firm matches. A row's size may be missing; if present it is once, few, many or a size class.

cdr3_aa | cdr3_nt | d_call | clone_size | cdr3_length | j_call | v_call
CSVEDRGIYEQYF | TGCAGCGTTGAAGACAGGGGGATCTACGAGCAGTACTTC | TRBD1 | few | 13 | TRBJ2-7 | TRBV29-1
CSARTGGVLNTEAFF | TGCAGTGCTAGGACAGGGGGCGTCTTGAACACTGAAGCTTTCTTT | TRBD1 | . | 15 | TRBJ1-1 | TRBV20-1
CASSYRGGSTEAFF | TGTGCCAGCAGTTACAGGGGAGGAAGCACTGAAGCTTTCTTT | . | many | 14 | TRBJ1-1 | TRBV6-5
CASSLGAGNYEQYF | TGTGCCAGCAGCTTAGGTGCGGGGAACTACGAGCAGTACTTC | . | many | 14 | TRBJ2-7 | TRBV13
CASSGGPYGYTF | TGTGCCAGCAGTGGTGGGCCCTATGGCTACACCTTC | . | . | 12 | TRBJ1-2 | TRBV12-3/TRBV12-4
CASSYSSETTQYF | TGTGCCAGCAGTTACTCGAGTGAAACGACCCAGTACTTC | . | few | 13 | TRBJ2-5 | TRBV6-5
CASEDGKVYGYTF | TGTGCCAGCGAAGACGGAAAAGTCTATGGCTACACCTTC | . | . | 13 | TRBJ1-2 | TRBV6-1
CASSPPGGRALGGYTF | TGTGCCAGCAGCCCCCCTGGGGGGAGAGCTTTGGGGGGCTACACCTTC | . | . | 16 | TRBJ1-2 | TRBV11-2
CASSYHQGETYQETQYF | TGTGCCAGCAGTTACCATCAGGGGGAGACGTATCAAGAGACCCAGTACTTC | TRBD1 | many | 17 | TRBJ2-5 | TRBV6-2/TRBV6-3
CASSTLGAGNTIYF | TGTGCCAGCAGTACCTTGGGGGCAGGAAACACCATATATTTT | . | many | 14 | TRBJ1-3 | TRBV12-3/TRBV12-4
CASREAGGLYEQYF | TGTGCCAGCAGAGAAGCGGGGGGCCTCTACGAGCAGTACTTC | TRBD2 | . | 14 | TRBJ2-7 | TRBV6-1
CASSLFGQGNYGYTF | TGTGCCAGCAGTTTATTTGGTCAGGGTAACTATGGCTACACCTTC | . | . | 15 | TRBJ1-2 | TRBV27
CASSLDLAGEYEQYF | TGCGCCAGCAGCTTGGACCTAGCGGGAGAGTACGAGCAGTACTTC | TRBD2 | . | 15 | TRBJ2-7 | TRBV5-1
CASSLLSNSQETQYF | TGTGCCAGCAGTTTATTATCGAACTCACAAGAGACCCAGTACTTC | . | . | 15 | TRBJ2-5 | TRBV28
CASSFRTGWEETQYF | TGTGCCAGCAGCTTTCGGACAGGGTGGGAAGAGACCCAGTACTTC | TRBD1 | . | 15 | TRBJ2-5 | TRBV7-6
CASQGLAGAGDIQYF | TGTGCCAGCCAAGGACTAGCGGGAGCGGGTGACATTCAGTACTTC | TRBD2 | many | 15 | TRBJ2-4 | TRBV6-1
CASSQFQGGTEAFF | TGTGCCAGCAGCCAATTCCAAGGGGGGACTGAAGCTTTCTTT | . | many | 14 | TRBJ1-1 | TRBV7-2
CAWSVAISGANVLTF | TGTGCCTGGAGTGTAGCAATCTCTGGGGCCAACGTCCTGACTTTC | . | many | 15 | TRBJ2-6 | TRBV30
CASSWGRETQYF | TGTGCCAGCAGCTGGGGAAGGGAGACCCAGTACTTC | . | many | 12 | TRBJ2-5 | TRBV7-9
CASSLSGGAGYTF | TGTGCCAGCAGTTTATCCGGAGGGGCGGGCTACACCTTC | . | . | 13 | TRBJ1-2 | TRBV27
CASSWPKNTGELFF | TGTGCCAGCAGTTGGCCAAAGAACACCGGGGAGCTGTTTTTT | . | few | 14 | TRBJ2-2 | TRBV6-2/TRBV6-3
CSALRQGSYEQYF | TGCAGTGCTCTCCGACAGGGGTCCTACGAGCAGTACTTC | TRBD1 | . | 13 | TRBJ2-7 | TRBV20-1